The 3 T cell receptor beta chains reported below all come from one sample, sequenced in a study of blood T cells in healthy people across ages (dated by TCRdb to between 2015 and 2017). Preparation of the library involved 5' RACE. This sample was sequenced with an Illumina HiSeq 2500. The second PCR ran for about 6 to 12 cycles and used a J-beta primer mix along with a sample-barcoded 5' primer. The public reads were reprocessed in TCRdb via fastp at Q25 and MiXCR, keeping in-frame beta chains. Identical CDR3 proteins give one entry, which carries the most common genes and DNA. This sample comprises about 2 million distinct CDR3 sequences, roughly 50% of them detected only once. Clones ranked in the top ten supply less than 2.5% of the sample. Source material: blood. Receptors were obtained from a woman aged 40 to 55 in good health.

This rearrangement joins TRBV5-1 to TRBJ2-1, with D tentatively TRBD1 (6 bases). V was clipped by 0 bases and J by 5 bases, with 9 bases between them. Per the germline V gene, CDR1 is SGHRS and CDR2 is YFSETQ. This CDR3 contains 14 residues. CDR3 sequence reads: CASSLGQDHNEQFF. In DNA, the CDR3 is TGCGCCAGCAGCTTGGGACAGGACCACAATGAGCAGTTCTTC.

The chain carries TRBV6-5 and TRBJ1-2, with unresolved D. V lost 8 bases to trimming and J lost 8 bases, with 15 bases between them. Germline V gene lookup returns CDR1 MNHEY and CDR2 SVGAGI. The CDR3 has 12 residues. CDR3: CASGLGPGGYTF. For the CDR3, the DNA is TGTGCCAGCGGACTCGGTCCGGGCGGCTACACCTTC.

This clonotype was found a few times. The chain uses TRBV11-2 and TRBJ2-3, with 10 bases identical to TRBD2. After removal of 5 bases from V and 4 bases from J, the junction contained 9 bases not matched to a gene. The CDR3 has 16 residues. Germline V CDR1 and CDR2: SGHAT, FQNNGV. CDR3 coding DNA: TGTGCCAGCAGCGTACTAGCGGGGACTGCTCCAGATACGCAGTATTTT. Its protein product is CASSVLAGTAPDTQYF.